Here is one T cell receptor beta chain with its context. This sample was included in a study of blood T cell repertoires in COVID-19. Study details: The United States, Italy and Spain provided the acute and convalescent COVID-19 samples. Nucleic acid was either cDNA or gDNA, and it came from T cells, B-cell-depleted T cells, or PBMCs.

The V gene lost 6 bases and the J gene lost 5 bases, with 17 bases spanning the gap. Germline V lookup: CDR1 MNHEY, CDR2 SMNVEV (reference sequence). The CDR3 is made up of 14 amino acids. Authors' analysis steps: Amplification of reference gene primers was used by the study to estimate nucleated cell counts. The protocol was immunoSEQ multiplex PCR, while the TCRdb copy is restricted to in-frame clones and leaves out a portion. V and J calls and clone size are copied from that table; D and trimming were computed from the DNA. The top ten clones hold approximately 37% of a sample with under 15,000 clones, around 78% of them seen once.

The sequence was collected from a human donor in a cohort sampled during active COVID-19. The chain has TRBV27 and TRBJ2-7; the D gene is possibly TRBD1 (6 bases). The sequencing input was peripheral blood. In DNA, the CDR3 is TGTGCCAGCAGCTCGGGGCAGGGGATGCACGAGCAGTACTTC. It codes for CASSSGQGMHEQYF.